The entry below gives a single TCR beta chain sequence along with its context. What it binds is unknown. Primers included in the PCR were 60 Vbeta and 13 Jbeta primers. Measured with immunoSEQ multiplex PCR; TCRdb has only the in-frame clones, and not every one. The sample contains around 140,000 clones, around 80% of which appear only once. This sample is part of a study of cytomegalovirus exposure and HLA in healthy donors. The study, taken as a whole, reports: Confirmation in vitro established that a few CMV-associated chains were specific for CMV antigens.

This CDR3 has 15 amino acids. From germline, CDR1 is MNHEY and CDR2 SVGAGI. V was pared by 5 bases and J by 9 bases, with 9 bases of the junction left unmatched. Sequencing was done on a sample of PBMCs. The receptor was isolated from a female donor in good health and CMV-seropositive. The V and J genes are TRBV6-5 and TRBJ1-6; 8 positions match TRBD1. DNA for the CDR3: TGTGCCAGCAGTGGCCCCGGGACAGGAGCTTCACCCCTCCACTTT. Encoded protein: CASSGPGTGASPLHF.